The entry below gives a single T cell receptor (beta chain) sequence along with its context. The PCR made use of 60 Vbeta and 13 Jbeta primers. The method was immunoSEQ multiplex PCR; TCRdb's version includes in-frame clones alone and lacks a portion of them. Of about 110,000 clones listed, approximately 60% are singletons. The entry originates in a study of cytomegalovirus exposure and HLA in healthy donors. Material for sequencing was PBMCs. This TCR came from a woman in her twenties or thirties in good health and CMV-seronegative.

The CDR3, as DNA: TGTGCCAGCAGCTTAGAGGGGGTAACCAGGTCATTAGAGCAGTACTTC. Protein: CASSLEGVTRSLEQYF. The rearrangement links TRBV7-9 to TRBJ2-7; D possibly corresponds to TRBD1 (6 bases). Per germline, CDR1 SEHNR and CDR2 FQNEAQ (reference sequence). V dropped 1 base and J dropped 7 bases, with 20 bases sitting between them. The CDR3 consists of 16 residues.